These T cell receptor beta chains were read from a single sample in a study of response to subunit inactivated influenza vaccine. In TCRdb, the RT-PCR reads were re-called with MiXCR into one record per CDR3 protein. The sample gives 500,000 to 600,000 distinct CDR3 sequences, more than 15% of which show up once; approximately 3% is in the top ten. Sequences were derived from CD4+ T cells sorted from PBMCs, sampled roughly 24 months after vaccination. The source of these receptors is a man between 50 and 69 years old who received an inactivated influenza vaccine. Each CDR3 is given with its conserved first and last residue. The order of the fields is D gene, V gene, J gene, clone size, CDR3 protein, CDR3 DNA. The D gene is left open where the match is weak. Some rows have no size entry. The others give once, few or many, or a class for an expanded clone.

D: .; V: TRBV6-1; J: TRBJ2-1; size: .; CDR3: CASSRGLTNEQFF; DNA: TGTGCCAGCAGTAGGGGACTGACCAATGAGCAGTTCTTC
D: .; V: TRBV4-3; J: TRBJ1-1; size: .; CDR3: CASSQALMNTEAFF; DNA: TGCGCCAGCAGCCAAGCGTTGATGAACACTGAAGCTTTCTTT
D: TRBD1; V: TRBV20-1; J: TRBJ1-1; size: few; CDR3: CSAFLWGQANTEAFF; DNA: TGCAGTGCTTTCTTATGGGGACAGGCGAACACTGAAGCTTTCTTT
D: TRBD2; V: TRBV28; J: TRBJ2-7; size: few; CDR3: CASSLTPGGGYEQYF; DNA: TGTGCCAGCAGCTTAACCCCTGGCGGGGGCTACGAGCAGTACTTC
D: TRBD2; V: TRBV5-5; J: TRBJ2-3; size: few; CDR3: CASSLAPAGGQDTQYF; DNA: TGTGCCAGCAGCTTGGCCCCAGCGGGGGGGCAAGATACGCAGTATTTT
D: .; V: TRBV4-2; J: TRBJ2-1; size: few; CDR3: CASSQDRAEYNEQFF; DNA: TGTGCCAGCAGCCAAGATCGCGCGGAATACAATGAGCAGTTCTTC
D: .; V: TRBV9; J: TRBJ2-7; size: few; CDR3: CASSVDAGFRSYEQYF; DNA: TGTGCCAGCAGCGTAGACGCAGGCTTCCGCTCCTACGAGCAGTACTTC
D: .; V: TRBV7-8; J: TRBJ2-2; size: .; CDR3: CASSLVSYGNSGELFF; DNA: TGTGCCAGCAGCTTAGTATCATACGGGAATTCCGGGGAGCTGTTTTTT
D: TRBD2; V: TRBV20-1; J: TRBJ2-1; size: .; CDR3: CSASGLAGRVSSYNEQFF; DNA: TGCAGTGCTAGCGGATTAGCGGGGAGAGTGAGCTCCTACAATGAGCAGTTCTTC
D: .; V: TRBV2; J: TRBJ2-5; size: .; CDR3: CASSDSRVSQETQYF; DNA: TGTGCCAGCAGTGATTCTCGGGTCAGCCAAGAGACCCAGTACTTC
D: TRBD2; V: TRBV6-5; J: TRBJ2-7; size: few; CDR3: CASSSRLAHSSYEQYF; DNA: TGTGCCAGCAGTTCCAGACTAGCCCACTCCTCCTACGAGCAGTACTTC
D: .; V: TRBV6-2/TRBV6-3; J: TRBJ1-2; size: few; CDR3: CASSPSFGKDGYTF; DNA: TGTGCCAGCAGCCCTTCATTCGGAAAGGATGGCTACACCTTC
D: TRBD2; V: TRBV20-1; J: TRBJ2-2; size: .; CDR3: CSARGPSGGTGELFF; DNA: TGCAGTGCTAGAGGGCCTAGCGGGGGCACCGGGGAGCTGTTTTTT
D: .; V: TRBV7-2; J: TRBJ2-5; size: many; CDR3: CASSLKVAVQGTQYF; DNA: TGTGCCAGCAGCTTAAAAGTGGCGGTCCAAGGGACCCAGTACTTC
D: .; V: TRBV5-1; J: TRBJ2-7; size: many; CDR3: CASRSGTGTYEQYF; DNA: TGCGCCAGCAGAAGTGGAACAGGGACCTACGAGCAGTACTTC
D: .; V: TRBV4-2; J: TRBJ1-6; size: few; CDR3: CASSQDRGAKISPLHF; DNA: TGTGCCAGCAGCCAAGACCGGGGGGCGAAGATCTCACCCCTCCACTTT
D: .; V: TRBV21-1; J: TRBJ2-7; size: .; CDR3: CASSKDTIEQYF; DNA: TGTGCCAGCAGCAAAGACACCATCGAGCAGTACTTC